This T cell receptor (beta chain) appears in the sequencing data of a study of T cells in lung cancer brain metastases (dated by TCRdb to about 2018). Regarding the complete study: Most of the roughly 20 patients had a history of tobacco use, with a median of about 36 pack-years. About 90% of the roughly 20 patients received no interval therapy between primary and metastasis resection. The primary and brain metastasis specimens were acquired a median of around 11 months apart. The study compared TCR beta CDR3 repertoires between fully resected primary non-small cell lung cancers and paired brain metastases. The cohort included some 20 patients who provided 40 or so specimens, with each patient contributing one primary lung lesion and one brain metastasis. The median age of the patients at first diagnosis was 55 to 65 years, and the group included roughly 9 males and 11 females. The average DNA integrity number was about 4 in both primary and metastatic specimens, and the two sites did not differ significantly.

Between roughly 2.24 and 5.5 ug genomic DNA was input per sample, and equal DNA input was given to paired samples. TCR beta libraries were constructed with the immunoSEQ hsTCRbeta Kit, which uses multiplexed V and J gene primers in two PCR steps. Pooled libraries, together with positive and negative controls, were sequenced on an Illumina MiSeq with a 100-cycle paired-end protocol. As for the original processing: Raw data were processed by the immunoSEQ vendor into normalized, annotated TCR beta repertoire reports. Richness was defined as unique clones by nucleotide sequence, and total richness was extrapolated with the iChao1 and Efron-Thisted estimators. To characterize and compare the paired lesions, the analysis used Pielou's evenness, Simpson's index, the proportional abundance of the top-ten clones, and the Morisita overlap index. This immuneACCESS table, as held by TCRdb, lists in-frame sequences with V and J called but not all clones. Of the missing ones, under half trace to an unresolved V gene in checked studies; the others have no known cause. V and J calls and clone size are given by that table; D and trimming were obtained from the DNA. In this sample the table shows about 1,200 clones, nearly 90% of which occur a single time. In total, the top ten clones hold 3% to 4% of the sample.

Regarding this clone: Its antigen is not yet known. Base qualities were left out, and no much larger clone turns up one base away.

Patients underwent resection for synchronous oligometastatic disease or delayed recurrence of a solitary brain metastasis. To avoid including cancers other than NSCLC, any patient with a history of multiple malignancies was excluded. Using marked H&E slides as a guide, tumor areas were macrodissected from five unstained approximately 9.6 um sections that had been deparaffinized. All specimens were fixed in formalin and embedded in paraffin (FFPE). The AllPrep DNA/RNA FFPE Kit was used for extraction of genomic DNA. What the authors observed across the whole study: Most clones were specific to a single lesion, and overlap between paired lesions was limited (mean Morisita index roughly 0.25). Compared with their paired primaries, brain metastases had significantly fewer unique productive clones (median about 1,500 versus 4,500). DNA fragmentation in the FFPE samples may have prevented recovery of the complete infiltrating T cell repertoire. A significantly larger repertoire fraction was made up by the ten most abundant clones in brain metastases than in primaries, which was suggestive of clonal expansion. It was not possible to control for the effects of preoperative corticosteroids on T cell infiltration in brain metastases.

The receptor was isolated from a man between 65 and 79 years old with non-small cell lung cancer that had spread to the brain. What was sequenced was tumor tissue from a brain metastasis. The intended sense of this specimen's cell subset or site label: paired resected brain metastasis.

The CDR3 here reads CSAPLNGKAFF. The nucleotides are TGCAGTGCCCCTCTAAACGGGAAAGCTTTCTTT. The V and J segments used are TRBV20-1 and TRBJ1-1; a confident D gene designation cannot be given. Counted from cysteine to phenylalanine, this CDR3 has 11 amino acids. The DNA shown is the 33-base CDR3, in frame from base 1. V is reduced by 6 bases and J by 9 bases, leaving a spacing of 14 bases between them. CDR1 and CDR2 are read off the germline V gene (reference sequence) as DFQATT and SNEGSKA.